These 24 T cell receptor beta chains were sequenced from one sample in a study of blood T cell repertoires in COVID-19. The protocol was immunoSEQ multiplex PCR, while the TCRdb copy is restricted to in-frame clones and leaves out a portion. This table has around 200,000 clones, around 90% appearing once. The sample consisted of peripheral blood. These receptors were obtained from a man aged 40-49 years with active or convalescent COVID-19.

The CDR3: CASSQGTEGVAEAFF. The CDR3 DNA sequence: TGCGCCAGCAGCCAAGGAACGGAGGGAGTCGCTGAAGCTTTCTTT. J is TRBJ1-1 and V is TRBV4-1; the D is unclear. CDR3 size: 15 residues. The V and J ends lost 1 base and 6 bases respectively, with 15 bases between them. Germline values: CDR1 MGHRA, CDR2 YSYEKL.

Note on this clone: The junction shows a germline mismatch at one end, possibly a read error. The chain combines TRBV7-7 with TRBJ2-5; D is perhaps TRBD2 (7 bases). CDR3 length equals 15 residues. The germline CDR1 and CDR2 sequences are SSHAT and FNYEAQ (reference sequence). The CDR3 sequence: CASSLGAGAQETQYF. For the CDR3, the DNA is TGTGCTAGCAGCTTAGGGGCGGGGGCCCAAGAGACCCAGTACTTC.

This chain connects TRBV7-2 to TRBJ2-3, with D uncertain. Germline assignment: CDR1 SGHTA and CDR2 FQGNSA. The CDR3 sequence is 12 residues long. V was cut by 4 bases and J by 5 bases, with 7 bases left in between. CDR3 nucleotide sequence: TGTGCCAGCAGCTCCTACGGAGATACGCAGTATTTT. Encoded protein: CASSSYGDTQYF.

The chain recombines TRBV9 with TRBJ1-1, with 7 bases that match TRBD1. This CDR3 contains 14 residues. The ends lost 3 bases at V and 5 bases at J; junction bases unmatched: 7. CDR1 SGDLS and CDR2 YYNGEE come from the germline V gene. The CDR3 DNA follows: TGTGCCAGCAGCGAGGGGGCGCCCTTAACTGAAGCTTTCTTT. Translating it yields CASSEGAPLTEAFF.

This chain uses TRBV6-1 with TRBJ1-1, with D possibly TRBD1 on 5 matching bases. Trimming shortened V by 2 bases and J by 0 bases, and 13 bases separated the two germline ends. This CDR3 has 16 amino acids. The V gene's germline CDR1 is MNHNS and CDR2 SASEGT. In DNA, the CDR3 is TGTGCCAGCAGTGAACCGCGACAGACCCTGAACACTGAAGCTTTCTTT. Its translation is CASSEPRQTLNTEAFF.

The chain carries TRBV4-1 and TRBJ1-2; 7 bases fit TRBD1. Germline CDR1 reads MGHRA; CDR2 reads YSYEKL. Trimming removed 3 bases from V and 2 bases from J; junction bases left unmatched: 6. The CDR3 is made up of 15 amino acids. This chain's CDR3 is CASSQTLTGNYGYTF. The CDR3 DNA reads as TGCGCCAGCAGCCAGACCCTGACAGGGAACTATGGCTACACCTTC.

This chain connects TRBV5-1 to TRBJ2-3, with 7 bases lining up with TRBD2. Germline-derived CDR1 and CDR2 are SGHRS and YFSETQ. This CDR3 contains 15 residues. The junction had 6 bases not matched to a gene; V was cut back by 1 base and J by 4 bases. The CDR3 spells CASSLPSGVPDTQYF. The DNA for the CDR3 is TGCGCCAGCAGCTTGCCCAGCGGGGTGCCAGATACGCAGTATTTT. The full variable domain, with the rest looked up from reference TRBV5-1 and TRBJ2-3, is KAGVTQTPRYLIKTRGQQVTLSCSPISGHRSVSWYQQTPGQGLQFLFEYFSETQRNKGNFPGRFSGRQFSNSRSEMNVSTLELGDSALYLCASSLPSGVPDTQYFGPGTRLTVL.

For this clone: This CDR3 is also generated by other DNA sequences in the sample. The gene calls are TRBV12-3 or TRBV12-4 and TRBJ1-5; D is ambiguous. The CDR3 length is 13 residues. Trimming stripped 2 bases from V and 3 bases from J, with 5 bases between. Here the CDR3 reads CASSLRDNQPQHF. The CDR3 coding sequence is TGTGCCAGCAGTTTAAGAGACAATCAGCCCCAGCATTTT.

This CDR3 reads CASRGLGNEQFF. The CDR3 nucleotides read TGTGCCAGCAGGGGACTAGGGAATGAGCAGTTCTTC. The chain carries TRBV2 and TRBJ2-1; 8 nucleotides align to TRBD2. This CDR3 is built from 12 residues. Losses at the gene ends were 6 bases for V and 7 bases for J; bases not matched to a gene: 2. Germline CDR1 and CDR2: SNHLY and FYNNEI.

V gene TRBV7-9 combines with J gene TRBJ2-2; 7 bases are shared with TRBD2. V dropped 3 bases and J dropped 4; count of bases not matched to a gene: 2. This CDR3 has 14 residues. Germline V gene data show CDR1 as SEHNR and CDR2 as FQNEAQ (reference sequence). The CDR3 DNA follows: TGTGCCAGCAGCTTCCGGGGGGTCACCGGGGAGCTGTTTTTT. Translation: CASSFRGVTGELFF.

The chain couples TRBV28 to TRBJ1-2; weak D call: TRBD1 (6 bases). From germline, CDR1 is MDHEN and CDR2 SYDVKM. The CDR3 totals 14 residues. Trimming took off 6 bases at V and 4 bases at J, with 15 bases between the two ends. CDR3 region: CASRRDRIAYGYTF. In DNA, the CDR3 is TGTGCCAGCAGACGAGACAGGATCGCCTATGGCTACACCTTC.

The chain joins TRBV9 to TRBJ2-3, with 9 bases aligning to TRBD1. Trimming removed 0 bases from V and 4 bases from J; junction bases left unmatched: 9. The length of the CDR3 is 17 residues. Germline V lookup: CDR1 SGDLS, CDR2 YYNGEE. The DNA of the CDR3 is TGTGCCAGCAGCGTAGAGCCGGGACAGGGATCGGCAGATACGCAGTATTTT. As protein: CASSVEPGQGSADTQYF.

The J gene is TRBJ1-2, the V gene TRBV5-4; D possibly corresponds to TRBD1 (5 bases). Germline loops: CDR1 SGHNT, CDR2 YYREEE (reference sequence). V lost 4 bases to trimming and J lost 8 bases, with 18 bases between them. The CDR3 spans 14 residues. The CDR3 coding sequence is TGTGCCAGCAGCGTGGCCAGGGCCGACGCGGGCTACACCTTC. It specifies CASSVARADAGYTF.

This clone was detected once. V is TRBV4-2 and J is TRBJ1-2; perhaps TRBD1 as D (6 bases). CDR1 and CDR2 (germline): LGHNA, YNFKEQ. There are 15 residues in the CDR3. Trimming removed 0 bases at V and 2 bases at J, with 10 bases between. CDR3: CASSQERDTNYGYTF. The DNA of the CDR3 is TGTGCCAGCAGCCAAGAAAGGGACACCAACTATGGCTACACCTTC.

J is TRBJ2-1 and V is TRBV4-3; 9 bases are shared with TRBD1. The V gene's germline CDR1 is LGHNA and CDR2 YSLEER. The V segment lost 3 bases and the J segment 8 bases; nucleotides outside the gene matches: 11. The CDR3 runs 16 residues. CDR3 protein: CASSQAAAGTGYEQFF. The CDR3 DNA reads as TGCGCCAGCAGCCAGGCCGCCGCCGGGACAGGGTATGAGCAGTTCTTC.

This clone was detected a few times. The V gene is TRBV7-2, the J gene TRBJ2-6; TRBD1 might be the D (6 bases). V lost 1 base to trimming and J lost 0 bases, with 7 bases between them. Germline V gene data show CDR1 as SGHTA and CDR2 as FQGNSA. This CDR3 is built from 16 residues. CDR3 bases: TGTGCCAGCAGCTTAGGGGGGCCCTCTGGGGCCAACGTCCTGACTTTC. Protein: CASSLGGPSGANVLTF.

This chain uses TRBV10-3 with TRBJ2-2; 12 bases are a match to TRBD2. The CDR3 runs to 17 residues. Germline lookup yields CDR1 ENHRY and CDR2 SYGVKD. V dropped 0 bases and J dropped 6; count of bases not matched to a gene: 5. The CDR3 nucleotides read TGTGCCATCAGTGAGTCCCCTAGCGGGGGGGCCTCCGGGGAGCTGTTTTTT. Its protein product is CAISESPSGGASGELFF.

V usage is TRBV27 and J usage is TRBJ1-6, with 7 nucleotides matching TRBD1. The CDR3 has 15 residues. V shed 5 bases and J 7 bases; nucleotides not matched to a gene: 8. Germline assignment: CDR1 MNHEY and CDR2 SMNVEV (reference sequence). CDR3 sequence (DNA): TGTGCCAGCAGTCCATGGGACAGCATGAATTCACCCCTCCACTTT. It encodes CASSPWDSMNSPLHF.

The CDR3 sequence is CASGWTGFGEKLFF. In DNA, the CDR3 is TGTGCCAGCGGTTGGACAGGGTTCGGGGAAAAACTGTTTTTT. The chain recombines TRBV6-5 with TRBJ1-4; 8 nucleotides line up with TRBD1. The CDR3 consists of 14 residues. Germline CDR1 MNHEY, CDR2 SVGAGI. With V trimmed by 8 bases and J by 8 bases, 10 bases remained unmatched.

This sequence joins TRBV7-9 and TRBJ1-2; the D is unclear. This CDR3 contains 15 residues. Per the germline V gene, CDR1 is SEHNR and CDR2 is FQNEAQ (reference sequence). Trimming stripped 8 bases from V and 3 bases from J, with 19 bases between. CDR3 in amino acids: CASLRGKGSDYGYTF. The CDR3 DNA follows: TGTGCCAGCCTACGAGGGAAAGGGTCGGACTATGGCTACACCTTC.

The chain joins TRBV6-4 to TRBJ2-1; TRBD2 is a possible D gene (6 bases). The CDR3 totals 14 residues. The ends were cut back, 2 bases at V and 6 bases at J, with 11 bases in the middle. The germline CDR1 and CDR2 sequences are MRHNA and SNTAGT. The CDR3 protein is CASSDPGTPNEQFF. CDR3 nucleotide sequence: TGTGCCAGCAGTGACCCCGGGACTCCCAATGAGCAGTTCTTC.

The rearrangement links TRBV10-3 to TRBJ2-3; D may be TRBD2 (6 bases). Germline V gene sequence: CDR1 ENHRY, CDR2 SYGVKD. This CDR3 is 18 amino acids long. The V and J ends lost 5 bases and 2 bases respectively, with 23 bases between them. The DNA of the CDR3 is TGTGCCATCAGTCCTTCCGGAGGGCGTAGGACCCACACAGATACGCAGTATTTT. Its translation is CAISPSGGRRTHTDTQYF.

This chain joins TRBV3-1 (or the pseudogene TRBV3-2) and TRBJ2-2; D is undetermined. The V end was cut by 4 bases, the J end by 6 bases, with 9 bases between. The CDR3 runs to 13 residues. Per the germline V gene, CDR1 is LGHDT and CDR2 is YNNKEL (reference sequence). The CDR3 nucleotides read TGTGCCAGCAGCCCCGGTGGAGCCGGGGAGCTGTTTTTT. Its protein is CASSPGGAGELFF.

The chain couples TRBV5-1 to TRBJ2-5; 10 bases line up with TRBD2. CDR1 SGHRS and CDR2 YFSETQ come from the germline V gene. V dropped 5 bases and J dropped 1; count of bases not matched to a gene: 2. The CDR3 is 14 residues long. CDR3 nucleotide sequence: TGCGCCAGCAGTACTAGCGGGGTCCAAGAGACCCAGTACTTC. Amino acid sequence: CASSTSGVQETQYF.